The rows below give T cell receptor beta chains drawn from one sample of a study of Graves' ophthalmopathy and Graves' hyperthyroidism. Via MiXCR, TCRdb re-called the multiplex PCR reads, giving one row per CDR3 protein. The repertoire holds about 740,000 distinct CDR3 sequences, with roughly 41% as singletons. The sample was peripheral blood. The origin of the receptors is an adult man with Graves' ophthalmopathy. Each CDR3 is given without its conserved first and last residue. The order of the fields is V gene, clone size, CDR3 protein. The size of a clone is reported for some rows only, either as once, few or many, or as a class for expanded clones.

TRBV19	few	ASSIRTGDQPQH
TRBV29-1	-	SPLSRAGETQY
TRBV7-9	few	ASSQSPDSGANVLT
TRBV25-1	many	ASSGRGSTSASETQY
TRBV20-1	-	SAREPNHQPQH
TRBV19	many	ASTLRGRRDEKLF
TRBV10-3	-	ATGVNEQF
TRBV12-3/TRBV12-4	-	ASSSRQGARTEAF
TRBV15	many	ATSRGTEAF
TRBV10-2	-	AGSIFDNSPLH
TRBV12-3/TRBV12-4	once	ASSPRVPGDEQY
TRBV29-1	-	SVETGIGANVLT
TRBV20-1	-	SATTGTQESEAF
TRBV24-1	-	ATQVGDTQY
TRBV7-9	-	ASSEAGGRQY
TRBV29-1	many	SVGQNYEQY
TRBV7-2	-	ASSSTGREKTQY
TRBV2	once	ASNPDRGISAEAF
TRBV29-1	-	SVEDLSGMGVASEQY
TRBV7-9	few	ASSLTEGLGGWNTEAF
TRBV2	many	ASREQAGDNYGYT
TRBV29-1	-	SVEDRGGGVNYGYT
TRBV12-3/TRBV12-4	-	ASSWTGVQETQY
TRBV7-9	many	ASSPDNAHEQY
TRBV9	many	ASSVEAFTYNSPLH
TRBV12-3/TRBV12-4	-	ASRRFRDRGAKLF
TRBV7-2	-	ASSSGQGVTGELF
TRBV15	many	ATSIRTGGLETQY
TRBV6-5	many	ASSGSRNTEAF
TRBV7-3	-	ASSVGRGDSSNSPLH
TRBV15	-	ATSSQSTGGSGNTIY
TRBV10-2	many	ASKATGDNSPLH
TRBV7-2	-	ASSRDRDRAGYT
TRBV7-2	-	ASRQSGQGSSYEQY
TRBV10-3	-	AISTYRTGGSPLH
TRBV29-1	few	SVAYPGTGSFFGTEAF
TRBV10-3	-	ASSYTPAEVHEKLF
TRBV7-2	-	ASSFRVTARNEQF
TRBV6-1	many	ASSGAGQETQY
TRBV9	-	ASLPGQSYNSPLH
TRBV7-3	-	ASNPARTQPYEQY
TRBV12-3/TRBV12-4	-	AGSLRTGPAELF
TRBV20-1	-	SATNGALAGSEQY
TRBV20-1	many	SASRGNYGYT
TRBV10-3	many	AWAGEQY
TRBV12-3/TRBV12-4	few	ASSPGWGQGNYEQY
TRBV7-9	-	ASSFPGQRTLNYGYT
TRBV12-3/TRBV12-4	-	ASSYSNQGGLKTQY